These 20 T cell receptor beta chains share one sample of origin, sequenced in a study of response to subunit inactivated influenza vaccine. Using its own MiXCR run on the RT-PCR reads, TCRdb lists one record per CDR3 protein. This table holds hundreds of thousands of distinct CDR3 sequences, around 13% found once. The source material was PBMCs from blood, sampled 14 to 15 days before vaccination. The receptors come from a man aged 45-65 years who received an inactivated influenza vaccine.

This chain uses TRBV5-4 with TRBJ2-7; D is possibly TRBD1 (5 bases). The V gene lost 0 bases and the J gene lost 0 bases, with 10 bases spanning the gap. Germline V lookup: CDR1 SGHNT, CDR2 YYREEE (reference sequence). This CDR3 spans 15 amino acids. CDR3 in DNA: TGTGCCAGCAGCTTGGGCGGAAGGGGCTCCTACGAGCAGTACTTC. Translation: CASSLGGRGSYEQYF.

The gene calls are TRBV20-1 and TRBJ1-5; 9 bases match TRBD1. Germline V gene lookup returns CDR1 DFQATT and CDR2 SNEGSKA (reference sequence). Trimming took 1 base from V and 4 from J; bases not matched to a gene: 2. The CDR3 runs to 14 residues. The CDR3 loop reads CSARGGTGNQPQHF. In nucleotides, the CDR3 is TGCAGTGCTAGAGGCGGGACAGGGAATCAGCCCCAGCATTTT.

This sequence joins TRBV30 and TRBJ2-2; perhaps TRBD2 as D (6 bases). Germline CDR1 GTSNPN, CDR2 SVGIG (reference sequence). Deletions cut 2 bases from V and 5 bases from J, with 12 bases between. The CDR3 covers 14 residues. The CDR3 loop is CAWSLAGGTGELFF. DNA for the CDR3: TGTGCCTGGAGTTTGGCAGGAGGGACCGGGGAGCTGTTTTTT.

This clonotype occurred many times. V is TRBV18 and J is TRBJ1-1; TRBD1 agrees at 10 bases. Germline loops: CDR1 KGHSH, CDR2 LQKENI. Trimming removed 8 bases from V and 11 bases from J; junction bases left unmatched: 8. This CDR3 spans 12 amino acids. In DNA form, the CDR3 reads TGTGCCAGCAGCCCGGGGACAGGGGAGGCTTTCTTT. This gives the protein CASSPGTGEAFF. Drawing the rest from reference TRBV18 and TRBJ1-1, the complete variable domain is NAGVMQNPRHLVRRRGQEARLRCSPMKGHSHVYWYRQLPEEGLKFMVYLQKENIIDESGMPKERFSAEFPKEGPSILRIQQVVRGDSAAYFCASSPGTGEAFFGQGTRLTVV.

The chain uses TRBV5-1 and TRBJ2-5; possibly TRBD1 for D (6 bases). The CDR3 extends over 16 amino acids. V lost 0 bases and J lost 1, with 13 bases in between. Per germline, CDR1 SGHRS and CDR2 YFSETQ. DNA for the CDR3: TGCGCCAGCAGCTTGGCACCTTTGGGGGCCCAAGAGACCCAGTACTTC. The encoded protein is CASSLAPLGAQETQYF.

This clonotype was seen at least ten times. This rearrangement joins TRBV12-3 or TRBV12-4 to TRBJ2-2, with 8 bases aligning to TRBD2. The CDR3 has 15 residues. The V and J ends lost 7 bases and 6 bases, in that order; junction bases with no gene match: 10. The CDR3 spells CASIFAAGGSGELFF. DNA for the CDR3: TGTGCCAGCATCTTTGCGGCGGGAGGATCCGGGGAGCTGTTTTTT.

The rearrangement joins TRBV12-3 or TRBV12-4 to TRBJ1-1; D is uncertain. The CDR3 length is 13 residues. The V and J ends lost 4 bases and 8 bases respectively, with 14 bases between them. This CDR3 reads CASSSGAYGEAFF. The CDR3 DNA reads TGTGCCAGCAGTTCTGGAGCCTATGGAGAAGCTTTCTTT.

V gene TRBV12-3 or TRBV12-4 combines with J gene TRBJ2-2; perhaps TRBD2 as D (5 bases). The CDR3 spans 14 residues. CDR3 bases: TGTGCTGGACGAAGCGGCCAACCTACCGGGGAGCTGTTTTTT. Translating it yields CAGRSGQPTGELFF.

This clonotype has ten or more counts. The chain carries TRBV29-1 and TRBJ2-3; D ambiguous. The CDR3 contains 13 residues. Germline loops: CDR1 SQVTM, CDR2 ANQGSEA. V gave up 4 bases and J gave up 7 bases, with 15 bases separating them. The CDR3, as DNA: TGCAGCGTTGTACGCGAGATGGGCAATACGCAGTATTTT. Amino acid sequence: CSVVREMGNTQYF.

The J gene is TRBJ2-3, the V gene TRBV28; 8 bases match TRBD2. This CDR3 region has 16 residues. With 4 bases clipped from V and 0 bases from J, the junction kept 6 bases outside the gene matches. Per the germline V gene, CDR1 is MDHEN and CDR2 is SYDVKM. As DNA, the CDR3 is TGTGCCAGCAGTTCCCCTACTAGCGGAAGCACAGATACGCAGTATTTT. Translating gives CASSSPTSGSTDTQYF. Together with reference TRBV28 and TRBJ2-3, the CDR3 gives the full variable domain: DVKVTQSSRYLVKRTGEKVFLECVQDMDHENMFWYRQDPGLGLRLIYFSYDVKMKEKGDIPEGYSVSREKKERFSLILESASTNQTSMYLCASSSPTSGSTDTQYFGPGTRLTVL.

This clonotype was counted only a few times. V is TRBV11-3 and J is TRBJ2-2; 11 bases agree with TRBD2. The CDR3 is 16 amino acids. After removal of 5 bases from V and 2 bases from J, the junction contained 4 bases not matched to a gene. Germline assignment: CDR1 SGHNT and CDR2 YENEEA. The CDR3 coding sequence is TGTGCCAGCAGCCATGGACTAGCGGGCAACACCGGGGAGCTGTTTTTT. Encoded protein: CASSHGLAGNTGELFF.

The rearrangement joins TRBV7-9 to TRBJ1-5; D remains ambiguous. CDR3 length equals 14 residues. The germline CDR1 and CDR2 sequences are SEHNR and FQNEAQ (reference sequence). V was pared by 0 bases and J by 6 bases, with 9 bases between. CDR3 in DNA: TGTGCCAGCAGCTTAGCGTCAGGTAGTCAGCCCCAGCATTTT. Encoded protein: CASSLASGSQPQHF.

V and J are TRBV11-2 and TRBJ2-1; D is undetermined. The germline V and J ends were trimmed by 5 bases and 10 bases, with 12 bases remaining between them. Germline CDR1 and CDR2: SGHAT and FQNNGV. The CDR3 is 12 amino acids. The CDR3: CASSQTWREQFF. DNA of the CDR3: TGTGCCAGCAGCCAGACGTGGAGAGAGCAGTTCTTC. Together with reference TRBV11-2 and TRBJ2-1, the CDR3 gives the full variable domain: EAGVAQSPRYKIIEKRQSVAFWCNPISGHATLYWYQQILGQGPKLLIQFQNNGVVDDSQLPKDRFSAERLKGVDSTLKIQPAKLEDSAVYLCASSQTWREQFFGPGTRLTVL.

This sequence joins TRBV3-1 and TRBJ2-7, with TRBD2 identical over 10 bases. The CDR3 extends over 17 amino acids. V was pared by 1 base and J by 0 bases, with 6 bases of the junction left unmatched. Germline values: CDR1 LGHDT, CDR2 YNNKEL (reference sequence). CDR3 DNA sequence: TGTGCCAGCAGCCAAGTAAGCGGGGGGGCCCTCTCCTACGAGCAGTACTTC. It is translated as CASSQVSGGALSYEQYF.

This clonotype was counted many times. The chain uses TRBV4-3 and TRBJ2-1; 10 bases agree with TRBD2. The CDR3 is 17 residues long. Germline V gene lookup returns CDR1 LGHNA and CDR2 YSLEER. The V and J ends lost 2 bases and 0 bases, in that order; junction bases with no gene match: 4. In DNA form, the CDR3 reads TGCGCCAGCAGCCAAAATAGCGGGGGGAGCTCCTACAATGAGCAGTTCTTC. It encodes CASSQNSGGSSYNEQFF.

Details on this clonotype: One junction end does not reproduce the germline sequence, and a read error may be involved. CDR3 region: CSAPPQDRGFFEQYF. CDR3 DNA: TGCAGTGCCCCACCCCAGGACAGAGGGTTCTTTGAGCAATACTTC. The chain couples TRBV20-1 to TRBJ2-7, with D perhaps matching TRBD1 (6 bases). The germline CDR1 and CDR2 sequences are DFQATT and SNEGSKA (reference sequence). The CDR3 loop spans 15 amino acids.

This clonotype was detected many times. At one boundary the junction diverges from the germline segment, which might be a read error. This chain connects TRBV4-3 to TRBJ2-1, with TRBD2 matching 9 bases. The CDR3 spans 15 residues. Germline V gene lookup returns CDR1 LGHNA and CDR2 YSLEER. The CDR3 sequence: CASSQDSGSYNEQFF. DNA of the CDR3: TGTGCCAGCAGCCAAGATAGCGGGAGCTACAATGAGCAGTTCTTC.

V is TRBV20-1 and J is TRBJ2-5, with a possible D match to TRBD2 (5 bases). CDR1 and CDR2 (germline): DFQATT, SNEGSKA (reference sequence). The V end lost 7 bases, the J end lost 2 bases, and 17 bases lay between the germline ends. The CDR3 has 14 residues. The CDR3 sequence: CSVPTPGYQETQYF. The DNA for the CDR3 is TGCAGTGTCCCTACACCGGGGTATCAAGAGACCCAGTACTTC.

This clonotype was counted a few times. The chain employs TRBV5-1 and TRBJ2-3; D call uncertain. V lost 2 bases, J lost 2 bases, and 12 bases lay in between. The CDR3 extends over 15 amino acids. Germline V gene lookup returns CDR1 SGHRS and CDR2 YFSETQ. CDR3 sequence (DNA): TGCGCCAGCAGCTTATCGTCCGTTGACACAGATACGCAGTATTTT. Translated: CASSLSSVDTDTQYF.

This clonotype was detected many times. This chain joins TRBV12-3 or TRBV12-4 and TRBJ1-1; D might be TRBD1 (5 bases). This CDR3 is 13 amino acids long. The V end lost 6 bases, the J end lost 0 bases, and 8 bases lay between the germline ends. The CDR3 bases are TGTGCCAGCAGGGGAGGGGTGAACACTGAAGCTTTCTTT. It yields the protein CASRGGVNTEAFF.